This TCR beta chain was documented in a study of regulatory T cells in long-lasting Graves disease. There are many counts of this clonotype. Germline V gene data show CDR1 as SGHAT and CDR2 as FQNNGV. Trimming took 5 bases from V and 4 from J; bases not matched to a gene: 14. The length of the CDR3 is 17 residues. Combining iRepertoire HTBI primers with Arm-PCR of CDR3 regions, the authors built TCR beta libraries. Each CDR3 protein is one row after TCRdb ran MiXCR on the multiplex PCR reads. The table lists more than 300,000 distinct CDR3 sequences, around 19% of them singletons. The time point is: persistent/refractory GD, antithyroid drugs over 5 years with positive TRAb. There was RNA extracted from PBMCs, and the TCR library was made from it.

This clonotype was sampled from a female donor with Graves disease. The sample consisted of peripheral blood mononuclear cells (PBMCs), taken when the disease was refractory, from a patient treated with antithyroid drugs. V gene TRBV11-2 combines with J gene TRBJ1-2, with TRBD1 matching 9 bases. The CDR3 is CASSRMPSAGQGYGYTF. CDR3 sequence (DNA): TGTGCCAGCAGCCGTATGCCCTCCGCGGGACAGGGCTATGGCTACACCTTC.